Described below is a single T cell receptor beta chain sequence and its context. The entry originates in a study of blood T cell repertoires in COVID-19. This CDR3 is 16 amino acids long. In germline, CDR1 is KGHSH, CDR2 LQKENI. With V trimmed by 3 bases and J by 9 bases, 13 bases remained unmatched. As processed by the authors: From reference gene primer amplification, estimates of nucleated cell counts were derived. This table comes from immunoSEQ multiplex PCR, and its TCRdb copy is limited to in-frame clones, with some not included. The V and J calls and clone size are taken from that table; D and trimming were inferred from the DNA. Of about 170,000 clones in the sample, about 85% were seen once.

Sequenced material: peripheral blood. The sequence was obtained from a man in his sixties who had recovered from COVID-19. The chain links TRBV18 to TRBJ2-1, with 8 bases matching TRBD2. CDR3 sequence: CASSPRFRGGESEQFF. In nucleotides, the CDR3 is TGTGCCAGCTCACCGCGTTTTCGGGGGGGCGAGAGTGAGCAGTTCTTC. Together with reference TRBV18 and TRBJ2-1, the CDR3 gives the full variable domain: NAGVMQNPRHLVRRRGQEARLRCSPMKGHSHVYWYRQLPEEGLKFMVYLQKENIIDESGMPKERFSAEFPKEGPSILRIQQVVRGDSAAYFCASSPRFRGGESEQFFGPGTRLTVL.